This T cell receptor beta chain was recorded in a study of blood T cell repertoires in COVID-19. Study summary: The cDNA or gDNA used as material had been derived from T cells, B-cell-depleted T cells, or PBMCs.

Original methodology: Amplifying reference gene primers gave estimates of nucleated cell counts. TCRdb's table, derived via immunoSEQ multiplex PCR, lists solely in-frame clones and lacks some. V and J calls plus clone size are reproduced from that table; the DNA served to infer D and trimming. The sample contains approximately 270,000 clones, about 91% of which appear only once. Germline assignment: CDR1 MNHNY and CDR2 SVGAGI (reference sequence). This CDR3 spans 16 amino acids. V lost 5 bases and J 4 bases, leaving 18 bases between the germline ends. While infection was still active, Seattle patients were enrolled and then followed longitudinally.

The chain employs TRBV6-6 and TRBJ1-3; maybe TRBD1 (5 bases). The TCR sequence derives from a woman aged 25 to 39 with COVID-19, enrolled during active disease. Sequenced material: peripheral blood. CDR3 residues: CASSHGGGFSGNTIYF. In DNA, the CDR3 is TGTGCCAGCAGTCACGGGGGGGGATTTTCGGGAAACACCATATATTTT.